Listed below are T cell receptor beta chains from one sample, sequenced in a study of control samples from healthy donors and cancer patients. The table came from immunoSEQ multiplex PCR; TCRdb's copy has only in-frame clones and leaves some out. Of 150,000 or so clones in the sample, more than 90% were seen once. Source material: blood. The receptors shown here come from a man younger than 35 in good health. The CDR3 runs from the conserved cysteine through the conserved F or W. The D gene is left open where the match is weak. The listing skips clone size in some rows; elsewhere it reads once, few, many or a size class.

j_call clone_size v_call d_call cdr3_aa cdr3_nt
TRBJ2-1 - TRBV19 TRBD2 CASSIARGRGGLRNEQFF TGTGCCAGTAGTATAGCCCGAGGGCGGGGGGGCCTAAGGAATGAGCAGTTCTTC
TRBJ1-5 - TRBV6-2/TRBV6-3 - CASSDPSGDNQPQHF TGTGCCAGCAGCGACCCCTCAGGGGACAATCAGCCCCAGCATTTT
TRBJ2-1 - TRBV7-9 - CASSPPLLASYNEQFF TGTGCCAGCAGCCCTCCCCTCCTTGCCTCCTACAATGAGCAGTTCTTC
TRBJ2-3 - TRBV19 - CASLAGRGTDTQYF TGTGCCAGTTTGGCGGGCCGGGGCACAGATACGCAGTATTTT
TRBJ2-2 - TRBV2 TRBD1 CASDRDNTGELFF TGTGCCAGCGACAGGGACAACACCGGGGAGCTGTTTTTT
TRBJ2-3 - TRBV6-6 - CASSYSRSDTQYF TGTGCCAGCAGTTACTCGAGGAGTGATACGCAGTATTTT
TRBJ2-2 - TRBV9 - CASSTGTTGELFF TGTGCCAGCAGCACGGGGACCACCGGGGAGCTGTTTTTT
TRBJ1-1 - TRBV2 - CASRGDTGNTEAFF TGTGCCAGCAGGGGAGATACAGGGAACACTGAAGCTTTCTTT
TRBJ2-2 - TRBV9 - CASSVDGGSPGELFF TGTGCCAGCAGCGTAGACGGAGGGAGTCCCGGGGAGCTGTTTTTT
TRBJ1-1 - TRBV3-1/TRBV3-2 - CASSQEGEAFF TGTGCCAGCAGCCAAGAGGGAGAAGCTTTCTTT
TRBJ2-2 - TRBV5-4 TRBD1 CASSLGRTGFTGELFF TGTGCCAGCAGCTTAGGTCGGACAGGGTTCACCGGGGAGCTGTTTTTT
TRBJ2-5 once TRBV5-1 - CASSLGGGQETQYF TGCGCCAGCAGCTTGGGAGGGGGGCAAGAGACCCAGTACTTC
TRBJ1-4 once TRBV19 - CASSTHPNSPQRKLFF TGTGCCAGTAGTACACACCCCAACAGTCCTCAGCGAAAACTGTTTTTT
TRBJ1-1 - TRBV4-2 - CASSQARQGNTEAFF TGTGCCAGCAGCCAAGCTAGGCAGGGGAACACTGAAGCTTTCTTT
TRBJ1-4 - TRBV27 - CASSLRGYVGEKLFF TGTGCCAGCAGTTTAAGGGGGTACGTCGGGGAAAAACTGTTTTTT
TRBJ2-3 - TRBV6-4 - CASKERVSTDTQYF TGTGCCAGCAAAGAACGAGTAAGCACAGATACGCAGTATTTT
TRBJ2-1 once TRBV2 TRBD2 CASSGAGGRPSEQFF TGTGCCAGCAGTGGGGCGGGGGGCCGCCCTAGTGAGCAGTTCTTC
TRBJ2-2 - TRBV19 - CASSIEYNTGELFF TGTGCCAGTAGTATTGAGTACAACACCGGGGAGCTGTTTTTT
TRBJ2-3 once TRBV7-3 TRBD2 CASSLTAASGGVRDTQYF TGTGCCAGCAGCTTAACCGCGGCTAGCGGGGGGGTCAGGGATACGCAGTATTTT
TRBJ1-5 once TRBV6-1 - CASSESAFPNQPQHF TGTGCCAGCAGTGAGTCCGCCTTCCCTAATCAGCCCCAGCATTTT
TRBJ2-1 - TRBV6-1 TRBD2 CASSDASGGAIYNEQFF TGTGCCAGCAGTGATGCTAGCGGGGGGGCCATTTACAATGAGCAGTTCTTC
TRBJ1-6 - TRBV7-9 - CASSLTNSPLHF TGTGCCAGCAGCTTAACAAATTCACCCCTCCACTTT
TRBJ2-3 - TRBV30 - CAWSMYPTDTQYF TGTGCCTGGAGTATGTATCCGACAGATACGCAGTATTTT
TRBJ2-7 once TRBV5-5 - CASSQATYEQYF TGTGCCAGCAGTCAGGCAACCTACGAGCAGTACTTC
TRBJ2-7 - TRBV9 - CASSARDGGYEQYF TGTGCCAGCAGCGCCCGGGACGGCGGCTACGAGCAGTACTTC
TRBJ2-5 - TRBV4-2 TRBD1 CASSQNRGPKQETQYF TGTGCCAGCAGCCAAAACAGGGGACCGAAGCAAGAGACCCAGTACTTC
TRBJ2-7 - TRBV10-3 TRBD1 CAITDTEDGQGYEQYF TGTGCCATCACCGATACGGAGGACGGACAGGGGTACGAGCAGTACTTC
TRBJ2-3 - TRBV27 TRBD2 CASLTKRGWSDTQYF TGTGCCAGCTTGACGAAGCGGGGATGGTCAGATACGCAGTATTTT
TRBJ2-5 - TRBV5-6 TRBD2 CASSPTGAGDLLHQETQYF TGTGCCAGCAGCCCCACTGGGGCGGGGGATCTTCTACACCAAGAGACCCAGTACTTC
TRBJ2-1 - TRBV5-4 - CASSLGRGTSDEQFF TGTGCCAGCAGCTTGGGCAGGGGGACTAGTGATGAGCAGTTCTTC
TRBJ1-2 - TRBV6-5 - CASRSDRNYGYTF TGTGCCAGCAGGTCAGACAGAAACTATGGCTACACCTTC
TRBJ2-1 - TRBV5-6 - CASSLTNEQFF TGTGCCAGCAGCTTAACTAATGAGCAGTTCTTC
TRBJ1-5 - TRBV6-6 - CASSYLNQPQHF TGTGCCAGCAGTTACCTTAATCAGCCCCAGCATTTT
TRBJ2-3 - TRBV9 TRBD2 CASSVWGLAGALTDTQYF TGTGCCAGCAGCGTATGGGGACTAGCGGGGGCCCTAACAGATACGCAGTATTTT
TRBJ2-3 - TRBV4-2 - CASSRRPAQYF TGTGCCAGCAGCCGGCGCCCCGCGCAGTATTTT
TRBJ1-1 - TRBV12-3/TRBV12-4 TRBD1 CASRTGTGTEAFF TGTGCCAGCAGGACCGGGACAGGGACTGAAGCTTTCTTT
TRBJ2-5 - TRBV3-1/TRBV3-2 TRBD2 CASSPVSGLAFQETQYF TGTGCCAGCAGCCCGGTTTCAGGACTAGCGTTTCAAGAGACCCAGTACTTC
TRBJ2-2 few TRBV11-2 TRBD2 CASSLFGGASGELFF TGTGCCAGCAGCCTTTTCGGGGGGGCCTCCGGGGAGCTGTTTTTT
TRBJ1-2 - TRBV30 - CAWSDRLYGYTF TGTGCCTGGAGCGACAGACTCTATGGCTACACCTTC
TRBJ2-2 - TRBV9 TRBD2 CASSSLAGANTGELFF TGTGCCAGCAGCTCACTAGCGGGGGCGAACACCGGGGAGCTGTTTTTT
TRBJ1-1 - TRBV2 TRBD1 CASSEGRGRLMNTEAFF TGTGCCAGCAGTGAAGGGAGGGGGCGCCTCATGAACACTGAAGCTTTCTTT
TRBJ2-5 - TRBV7-2 - CASSFRPETQYF TGTGCCAGCAGCTTTAGGCCAGAGACCCAGTACTTC
TRBJ2-7 - TRBV3-1/TRBV3-2 - CASSTGRAYEQYF TGTGCCAGCTCCACGGGACGGGCATACGAGCAGTACTTC
TRBJ1-1 once TRBV7-9 - CASSTQGTHTEAFF TGTGCCAGCAGCACGCAGGGGACCCACACTGAAGCTTTCTTT
TRBJ1-5 - TRBV3-1/TRBV3-2 TRBD1 CASSLGQGNQPQHF TGTGCCAGCAGCCTCGGACAGGGCAATCAGCCCCAGCATTTT
TRBJ1-5 - TRBV2 - CASSDSYNQPQHF TGTGCCAGCAGTGACAGTTACAATCAGCCCCAGCATTTT
TRBJ1-1 - TRBV11-2 - CASSLFHQAPGAFF TGTGCCAGCAGCTTATTTCACCAGGCCCCGGGAGCTTTCTTT
TRBJ2-2 - TRBV4-2 - CASSLRNTGELFF TGTGCCAGCAGCCTCCGGAACACCGGGGAGCTGTTTTTT
TRBJ1-5 few TRBV3-1/TRBV3-2 - CASSQDRGLSPLHF TGTGCCAGCAGCCAAGATCGGGGGCTTTCCCCCCTGCATTTT
TRBJ1-4 - TRBV3-1/TRBV3-2 - CASSPRTEEKLFF TGTGCCAGCAGCCCCAGGACAGAAGAAAAACTGTTTTTT
TRBJ2-1 - TRBV5-1 - CASSLTRQRTYNEQFF TGCGCCAGCAGCTTGACCCGGCAGCGAACCTACAATGAGCAGTTCTTC
TRBJ1-2 - TRBV2 - CASTGRTDNYGYTF TGTGCCAGCACAGGAAGGACCGATAACTATGGCTACACCTTC
TRBJ2-3 - TRBV19 TRBD2 CASSAGLAVLYF TGTGCCAGTAGTGCCGGACTAGCGGTTCTGTATTTT
TRBJ1-2 - TRBV12-3/TRBV12-4 - CASSPRTDYGYTF TGTGCCAGCAGTCCCCGGACGGACTATGGCTACACCTTC
TRBJ1-4 - TRBV21-1 - CASSKAREVDSEKLFF TGTGCCAGCAGCAAAGCGCGGGAAGTGGACAGTGAAAAACTGTTTTTT